This record looks at one T cell receptor beta chain sequence and its context. The ends lost 0 bases at V and 12 bases at J; junction bases unmatched: 5. Germline lookup yields CDR1 DFQATT and CDR2 SNEGSKA (reference sequence). CDR3 size: 12 residues. In TCRdb, the 5' RACE reads were re-called with MiXCR into one record per CDR3 protein. The sample has 1.5 million or so distinct CDR3 sequences; around 33% are singletons. These data belong to a study of identical twins. Every donor was a healthy Caucasian. The TCR comes from a newborn girl in good health. The sequenced sample was cord blood. J is TRBJ1-1 and V is TRBV20-1; 9 bases are shared with TRBD1. The DNA of the CDR3 is TGCAGTGCTAGAGACCGGGACAGGGAGTCTTTCTTT. This translates into CSARDRDRESFF.